These 9 T cell receptor beta chains came from one sample sequenced in a study of T-cell reconstitution after alpha-beta-depleted transplantation in children. Preparation of the TCRbeta library was carried out with unique molecular identifiers. TCRdb reanalysed the PCR reads using MiXCR and keeps one entry per CDR3 protein. The sample comprises a few hundred thousand distinct CDR3 sequences, around 46% of which are singletons, and approximately 30% rests with the top ten. The material was PBMCs, obtained before TCRalphabeta/CD19-depleted stem cell transplant. The origin of the receptors is a girl aged 2-10 years with aplastic anemia, due to receive a stem cell transplant.

This clonotype was observed a handful of times. V usage is TRBV28 and J usage is TRBJ1-1, with a possible D match to TRBD1 (6 bases). Germline loops: CDR1 MDHEN, CDR2 SYDVKM. The CDR3 sequence is 15 residues long. The V end was cut by 3 bases, the J end by 3 bases, with 14 bases between. This CDR3 reads CASSFNDRLHTEAFF. The CDR3, as DNA: TGTGCCAGCAGTTTCAACGACAGGCTTCACACTGAAGCTTTCTTT.

The rearrangement links TRBV28 to TRBJ2-1; 14 bases align to TRBD2. V was pared by 5 bases and J by 7 bases, with 10 bases of the junction left unmatched. From germline, CDR1 is MDHEN and CDR2 SYDVKM. CDR3 size: 17 residues. The CDR3 protein is CASSTEPGLAGDNEQFF. For the CDR3, the DNA is TGTGCCAGCAGTACCGAACCGGGACTAGCGGGGGATAATGAGCAGTTCTTC. Using reference TRBV28 and TRBJ2-1 for the parts outside the CDR3, the full variable domain is DVKVTQSSRYLVKRTGEKVFLECVQDMDHENMFWYRQDPGLGLRLIYFSYDVKMKEKGDIPEGYSVSREKKERFSLILESASTNQTSMYLCASSTEPGLAGDNEQFFGPGTRLTVL.

On this clonotype: One end of the junction fails to match germline, which may point to a read error. The chain couples TRBV7-9 to TRBJ1-5; D unresolved. CDR3 length: 13 residues. CDR1 and CDR2 from the germline V gene are SEHNR and FQNEAQ (reference sequence). The CDR3 region has the DNA TGCGCCAGCAGCCCTGACAGCAATCAGCCCCAGCATTTT. This gives the protein CASSPDSNQPQHF.

This clonotype was detected ten times or more. The rearrangement joins TRBV5-1 to TRBJ1-3; no reliable D call. Germline values: CDR1 SGHRS, CDR2 YFSETQ. Trimming pared 0 bases from V and 0 bases from J, leaving 10 bases between. There are 16 residues in the CDR3. As DNA, the CDR3 is TGCGCCAGCAGCTTGGAAGTAAGACACTCTGGAAACACCATATATTTT. It yields the protein CASSLEVRHSGNTIYF.

CDR3 DNA sequence: TGTGCCATCCGCGACAGGGAGTACCAGCCCCAGCATTTT. Amino acids: CAIRDREYQPQHF. J is TRBJ1-5 and V is TRBV10-3; 7 bases are shared with TRBD1. Germline values: CDR1 ENHRY, CDR2 SYGVKD. V trimming: 8 bases; J trimming: 7 bases; junction bases outside the gene matches: 8. The CDR3 is 13 amino acids.

The V call is TRBV4-3, the J call TRBJ2-7; D unresolved. Between the trimmed V and J ends, which lost 1 base and 6 bases, there was a span of 7 bases. The CDR3 is 12 residues long. In germline, CDR1 is LGHNA, CDR2 YSLEER. The CDR3, as DNA: TGCGCCAGCAGCCAAGGGGCGAGCGAGCAGTACTTC. Translation gives CASSQGASEQYF.

The CDR3 nucleotides read TGCAGTGCTAGAAAAGGATCCGGAAGCTCTGGGGCCAACGTCCTGACTTTC. Its translation is CSARKGSGSSGANVLTF. The chain is built from TRBV20-1 and TRBJ2-6; D is unclear. The germline gives CDR1 DFQATT, CDR2 SNEGSKA (reference sequence). There are 17 residues in the CDR3. V dropped 2 bases and J dropped 0 bases, with 14 bases sitting between them.

The chain links TRBV10-2 to TRBJ2-2; 7 nucleotides match TRBD1. V lost 2 bases and J lost 1; bases outside the gene matches: 13. This CDR3 is 19 amino acids long. Germline V CDR1 and CDR2: WSHSY, SAAADI. The CDR3 here is CASSEPAYTGTENTGELFF. CDR3 nucleotides: TGCGCCAGCAGTGAGCCCGCGTATACCGGGACAGAGAACACCGGGGAGCTGTTTTTT.

This clonotype was found many times. This chain connects TRBV28 to TRBJ1-1, with 7 bases lining up with TRBD1. Unmatched junction bases numbered 1, after V lost 3 bases and J lost 6 bases. The CDR3 spans 12 residues. Germline V CDR1 and CDR2: MDHEN, SYDVKM. Written as DNA, the CDR3 is TGTGCCAGCAGTTTCAGGGGGGCTGAAGCTTTCTTT. This sequence encodes CASSFRGAEAFF.